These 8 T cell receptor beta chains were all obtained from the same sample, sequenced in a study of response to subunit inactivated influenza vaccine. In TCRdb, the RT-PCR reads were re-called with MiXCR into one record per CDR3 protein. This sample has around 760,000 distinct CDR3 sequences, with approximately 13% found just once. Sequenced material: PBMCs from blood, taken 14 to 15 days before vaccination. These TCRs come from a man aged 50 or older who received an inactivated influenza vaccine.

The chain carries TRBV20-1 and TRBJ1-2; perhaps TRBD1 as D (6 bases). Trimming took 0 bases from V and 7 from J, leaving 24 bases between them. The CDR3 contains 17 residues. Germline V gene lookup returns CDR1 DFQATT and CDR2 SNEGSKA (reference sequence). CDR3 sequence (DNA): TGCAGTGCTAGAGATAGAGGGGGGCGCCTTAGGCCTCGTGGCTACACCTTC. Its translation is CSARDRGGRLRPRGYTF.

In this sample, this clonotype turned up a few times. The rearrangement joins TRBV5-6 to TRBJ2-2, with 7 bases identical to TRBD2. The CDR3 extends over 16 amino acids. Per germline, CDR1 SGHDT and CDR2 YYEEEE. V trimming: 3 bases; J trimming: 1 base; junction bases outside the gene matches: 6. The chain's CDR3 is CASSSTGTMNTGELFF. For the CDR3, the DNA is TGTGCCAGCAGCTCCACCGGGACTATGAACACCGGGGAGCTGTTTTTT. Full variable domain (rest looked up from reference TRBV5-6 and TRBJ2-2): DAGVTQSPTHLIKTRGQQVTLRCSPKSGHDTVSWYQQALGQGPQFIFQYYEEEERQRGNFPDRFSGHQFPNYSSELNVNALLLGDSALYLCASSSTGTMNTGELFFGEGSRLTVL.

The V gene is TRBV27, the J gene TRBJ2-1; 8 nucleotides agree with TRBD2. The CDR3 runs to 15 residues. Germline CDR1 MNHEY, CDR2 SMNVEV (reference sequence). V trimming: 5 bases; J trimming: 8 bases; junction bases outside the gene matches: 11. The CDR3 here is CASSLPGGLGDEQFF. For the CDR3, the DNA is TGTGCCAGCAGTCTACCGGGGGGGCTGGGGGATGAGCAGTTCTTC.

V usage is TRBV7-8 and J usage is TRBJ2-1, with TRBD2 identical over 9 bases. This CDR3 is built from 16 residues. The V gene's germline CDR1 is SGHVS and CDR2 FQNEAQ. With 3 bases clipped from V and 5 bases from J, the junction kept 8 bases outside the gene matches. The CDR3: CASSFPAGGTHNEQFF. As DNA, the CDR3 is TGTGCCAGCAGCTTCCCAGCGGGAGGAACCCACAATGAGCAGTTCTTC.

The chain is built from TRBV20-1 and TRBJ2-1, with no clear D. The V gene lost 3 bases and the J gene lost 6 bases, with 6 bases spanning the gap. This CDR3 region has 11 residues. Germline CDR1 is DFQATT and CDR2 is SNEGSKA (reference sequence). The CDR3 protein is CSASRPNEQFF. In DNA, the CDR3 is TGCAGTGCTAGCCGCCCCAATGAGCAGTTCTTC.

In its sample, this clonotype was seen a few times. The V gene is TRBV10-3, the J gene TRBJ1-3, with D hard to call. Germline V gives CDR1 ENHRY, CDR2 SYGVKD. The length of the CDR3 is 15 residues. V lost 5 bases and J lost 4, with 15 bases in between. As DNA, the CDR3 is TGTGCCATCAGTCCAAGTGACGGACGGGGAAACACCATATATTTT. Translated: CAISPSDGRGNTIYF.

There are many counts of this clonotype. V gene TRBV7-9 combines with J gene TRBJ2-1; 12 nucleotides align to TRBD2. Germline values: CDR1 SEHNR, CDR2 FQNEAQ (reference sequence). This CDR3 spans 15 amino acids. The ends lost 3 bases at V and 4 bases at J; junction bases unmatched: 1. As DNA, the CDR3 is TGTGCCAGCAGCTTTACTAGCGGGGGGTACAATGAGCAGTTCTTC. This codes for CASSFTSGGYNEQFF. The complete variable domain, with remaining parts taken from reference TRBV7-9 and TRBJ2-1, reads DTGVSQNPRHKITKRGQNVTFRCDPISEHNRLYWYRQTLGQGPEFLTYFQNEAQLEKSRLLSDRFSAERPKGSFSTLEIQRTEQGDSAMYLCASSFTSGGYNEQFFGPGTRLTVL.

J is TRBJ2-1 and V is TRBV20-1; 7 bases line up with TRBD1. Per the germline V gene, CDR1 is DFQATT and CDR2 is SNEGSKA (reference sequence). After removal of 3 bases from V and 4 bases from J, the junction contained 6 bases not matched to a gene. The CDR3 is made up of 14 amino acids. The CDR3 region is CSARTGRAYNEQFF. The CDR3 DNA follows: TGCAGTGCTAGGACAGGGCGGGCATACAATGAGCAGTTCTTC.